This T cell receptor (beta chain) was found in a study of blood T cell repertoires in COVID-19. Germline loops: CDR1 LGHDT, CDR2 YNNKEL (reference sequence). Trimming cost V 0 bases and J 4 bases; bases outside gene matches: 14. CDR3 length: 18 residues. Methods used by the authors: Amplifying reference gene primers gave estimates of nucleated cell counts. The assay was immunoSEQ multiplex PCR, and TCRdb's table has in-frame clones only and misses some. That table is the source of V, J and clone size, and D and trimming were worked out from the DNA. The table lists 300,000 to 350,000 clones, approximately 90% of them singletons.

V usage is TRBV3-1 (or the pseudogene TRBV3-2) and J usage is TRBJ2-5; 7 bases align to TRBD2. This sequence originates from a woman aged 30 to 39 who had been exposed to COVID-19. Sequencing was done on a sample of PBMCs or T cells enriched from blood (not recorded which). The CDR3 DNA sequence: TGTGCCAGCAGCCAAGAGGCAGGACTAGTGAGGGCCCGAGAGACCCAGTACTTC. Translating gives CASSQEAGLVRARETQYF.